This TCR beta chain was sequenced during a study of radiotherapy plus CTLA-4 blockade in lung cancer. For the study at large: Of the patients, 15% to 20% showed objective responses and 31% attained disease control. Findings of the study overall: Radiotherapy with ipilimumab was followed by blood expansion of tumor-derived clones.

V lost 6 bases and J lost 5, with 20 bases in between. Germline CDR1 is SNHLY and CDR2 is FYNNEI. The CDR3 is 15 amino acids. Comment on this clone: Its antigen is undetermined.

Method: immunoSEQ multiplex PCR; TCRdb's copy keeps in-frame clones and lacks some. The table has approximately 30,000 clones, approximately 80% seen once. The receptor comes from a human donor with non-small cell lung cancer that progressed on radiotherapy plus ipilimumab. Sample: peripheral blood, taken from a patient treated with radiotherapy plus ipilimumab. V is TRBV2 and J is TRBJ2-7; maybe TRBD2 (6 bases). This chain's CDR3 is CASSRGTLVADEQYF. CDR3 nucleotides: TGTGCCAGCAGCCGCGGGACTCTAGTGGCGGACGAGCAGTACTTC.